The next 8 T cell receptor beta chains were all read from a single sample in a study of OX40 agonist ivuxolimab in advanced cancers. Clones were sequenced by immunoSEQ multiplex PCR, and TCRdb holds only the in-frame ones, with some missing. Among tens of thousands of clones listed, 80% to 90% were seen once. The sample in question was CD4+ or CD8+ T cells sorted from blood, obtained in a trial of the OX40 agonist ivuxolimab. These receptors were collected from an adult with an advanced solid tumor such as melanoma, head and neck, liver or kidney cancer.

This chain joins TRBV19 and TRBJ1-5; maybe TRBD1 (5 bases). This CDR3 spans 16 amino acids. Between the trimmed V and J ends, which lost 1 base and 1 base, there was a span of 11 bases. Germline V gives CDR1 LNHDA, CDR2 SQIVND (reference sequence). The CDR3 DNA reads as TGTGCCAGTAGTATAGCCAGCAGGGCGAGCAATCAGCCCCAGCATTTT. Protein: CASSIASRASNQPQHF.

The CDR3 nucleotides are TGTGCCAGCAGTTTATGGGTACCGGAGACAGGAAACAATGAGCAGTTCTTC. Translated, it gives CASSLWVPETGNNEQFF. The chain employs TRBV28 and TRBJ2-1, with D possibly being TRBD1 (6 bases). Germline CDR1 MDHEN, CDR2 SYDVKM. CDR3 length: 17 residues. Trimming took 0 bases from V and 5 from J, leaving 17 bases between them.

The chain couples TRBV14 to TRBJ2-1, with TRBD2 matching over 11 bases. The V segment lost 4 bases and the J segment 4 bases; nucleotides outside the gene matches: 9. The CDR3 extends over 17 amino acids. Germline assignment: CDR1 SGHDN and CDR2 FVKESK. Here the CDR3 DNA reads TGTGCCAGCAGCCTGACACGACTAGCGGGAATATACAATGAGCAGTTCTTC. As protein: CASSLTRLAGIYNEQFF.

This sequence joins TRBV9 and TRBJ2-1; D remains ambiguous. The CDR3 has 12 residues. The germline V gene has CDR1 SGDLS and CDR2 YYNGEE. Trimming stripped 3 bases from V and 7 bases from J, with 8 bases between. The CDR3 nucleotides are TGTGCCAGCAGCGCACCTGAGAATGAGCAGTTCTTC. Translated, it gives CASSAPENEQFF.

CDR3 sequence (DNA): TGTGCCAGTAGTCTTTCAGGGGGGATGTATTCACCCCTCCACTTT. It specifies CASSLSGGMYSPLHF. This chain uses TRBV19 with TRBJ1-6; 7 bases line up with TRBD1. This CDR3 comprises 15 residues. The V gene's germline CDR1 is LNHDA and CDR2 SQIVND (reference sequence). With 5 bases clipped from V and 8 bases from J, the junction kept 9 bases outside the gene matches.

This chain joins TRBV27 and TRBJ2-5; 9 bases agree with TRBD1. V was pared by 4 bases and J by 5 bases, with 8 bases of the junction left unmatched. The CDR3 has 15 amino acids. Germline V gene lookup returns CDR1 MNHEY and CDR2 SMNVEV (reference sequence). DNA of the CDR3: TGTGCCAGCAGTTCCTCACAGGGGGCATTGGAGACCCAGTACTTC. This gives the protein CASSSSQGALETQYF.

In nucleotides, the CDR3 is TGTGCCAGCAGTGAAGGAGGCCATTCCTACGAGCAGTACTTC. It specifies CASSEGGHSYEQYF. V is TRBV6-1 and J is TRBJ2-7; D gene unclear. This CDR3 region has 14 residues. Germline CDR1 reads MNHNS; CDR2 reads SASEGT. V gave up 1 base and J gave up 1 base, with 8 bases separating them.

CDR3 in amino acids: CASRGVSTDTQYF. The DNA for the CDR3 is TGTGCCAGTAGGGGCGTAAGCACAGATACGCAGTATTTT. V and J are TRBV19 and TRBJ2-3; no clear D. V lost 6 bases and J lost 0, with 7 bases in between. Germline V gene sequence: CDR1 LNHDA, CDR2 SQIVND (reference sequence). This CDR3 comprises 13 residues. The full variable domain, completed using reference TRBV19 and TRBJ2-3, is DGGITQSPKYLFRKEGQNVTLSCEQNLNHDAMYWYRQDPGQGLRLIYYSQIVNDFQKGDIAEGYSVSREKKESFPLTVTSAQKNPTAFYLCASRGVSTDTQYFGPGTRLTVL.